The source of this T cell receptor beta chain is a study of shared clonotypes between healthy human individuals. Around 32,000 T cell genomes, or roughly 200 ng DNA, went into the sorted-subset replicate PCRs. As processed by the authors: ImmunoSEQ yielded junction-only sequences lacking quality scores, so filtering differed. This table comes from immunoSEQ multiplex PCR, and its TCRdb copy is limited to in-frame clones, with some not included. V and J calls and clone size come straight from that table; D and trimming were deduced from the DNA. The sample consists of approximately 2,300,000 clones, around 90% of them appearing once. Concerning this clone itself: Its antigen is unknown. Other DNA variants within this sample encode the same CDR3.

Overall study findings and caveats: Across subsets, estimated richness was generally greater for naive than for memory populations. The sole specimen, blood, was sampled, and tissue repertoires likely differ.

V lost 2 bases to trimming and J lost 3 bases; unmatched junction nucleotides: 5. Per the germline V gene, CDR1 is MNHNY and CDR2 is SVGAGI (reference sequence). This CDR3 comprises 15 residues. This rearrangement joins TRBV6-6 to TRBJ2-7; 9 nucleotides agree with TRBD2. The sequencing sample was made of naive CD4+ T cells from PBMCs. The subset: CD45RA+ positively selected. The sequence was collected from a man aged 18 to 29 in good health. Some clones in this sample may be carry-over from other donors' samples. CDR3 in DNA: TGTGCCAGCAGTTACGGAGCGGGAGGCCTCTACGAGCAGTACTTC. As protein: CASSYGAGGLYEQYF.